This entry concerns a single T cell receptor beta chain. Its antigen is unidentified. Trimming left V 0 bases short and J 3 bases short, with 10 bases between. The CDR3 totals 15 residues. Per the germline V gene, CDR1 is SGHKS and CDR2 is YYEKEE (reference sequence). Sequenced by immunoSEQ multiplex PCR; TCRdb stores in-frame clones only, minus some. The top ten hold approximately 0.9% of the sample, which has about a million clones, about 80% seen once. The data were taken from a study of shared clonotypes between healthy human individuals. Study-level results: Naive subsets generally exceeded memory subsets in estimated richness. In this cohort, only blood was sampled, and tissue repertoires likely differ. The generation probabilities recorded for non-shared clonotypes fell below those of clonotypes shared by all four donors. Sharing across four donors was highest in naive CD4 (approximately 5%) and lowest in memory CD8 (about 0.4%).

This receptor was taken from a man between 18 and 35 years old in good health. Some clones in this sample may be carry-over from other donors' samples. Sequenced: memory CD4+ T cells from PBMCs. The subset is: CD45RA-negative fraction. The chain combines TRBV5-5 with TRBJ1-5; D unresolved. The CDR3 region is CASSLGVVDNQPQHF. As DNA, the CDR3 is TGTGCCAGCAGCTTGGGCGTAGTGGACAATCAGCCCCAGCATTTT.